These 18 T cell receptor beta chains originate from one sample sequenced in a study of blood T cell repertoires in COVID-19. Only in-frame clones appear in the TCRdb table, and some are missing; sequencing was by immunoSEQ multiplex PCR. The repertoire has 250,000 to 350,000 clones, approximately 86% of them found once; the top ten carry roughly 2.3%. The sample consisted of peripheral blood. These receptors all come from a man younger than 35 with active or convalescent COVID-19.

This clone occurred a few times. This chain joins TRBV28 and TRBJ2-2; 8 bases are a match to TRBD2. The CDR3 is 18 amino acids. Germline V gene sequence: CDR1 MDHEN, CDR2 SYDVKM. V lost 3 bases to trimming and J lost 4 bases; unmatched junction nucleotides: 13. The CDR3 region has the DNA TGTGCCAGCAGTTTGGGTCGGATACTAGCGGCCCGCACCGGGGAGCTGTTTTTT. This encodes CASSLGRILAARTGELFF.

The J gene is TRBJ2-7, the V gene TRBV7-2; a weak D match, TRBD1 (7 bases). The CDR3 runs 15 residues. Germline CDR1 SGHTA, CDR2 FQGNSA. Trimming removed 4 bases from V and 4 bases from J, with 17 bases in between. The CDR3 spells CASSSLGGRGYEQYF. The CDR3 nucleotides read TGTGCCAGCAGCTCCCTGGGGGGCAGGGGGTACGAGCAGTACTTC.

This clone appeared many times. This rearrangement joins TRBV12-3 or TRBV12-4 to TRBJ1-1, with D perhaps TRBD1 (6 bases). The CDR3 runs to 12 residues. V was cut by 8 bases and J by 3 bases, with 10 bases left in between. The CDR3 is CASQRGYTEAFF. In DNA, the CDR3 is TGTGCCAGCCAAAGGGGGTACACTGAAGCTTTCTTT.

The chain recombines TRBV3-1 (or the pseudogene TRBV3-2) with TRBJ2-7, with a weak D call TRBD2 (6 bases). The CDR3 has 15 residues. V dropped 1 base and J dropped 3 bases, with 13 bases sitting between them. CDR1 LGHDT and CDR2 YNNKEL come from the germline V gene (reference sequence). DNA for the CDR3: TGTGCCAGCAGCCAAGGCGGGGTTAGAATCTACGAGCAGTACTTC. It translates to CASSQGGVRIYEQYF.

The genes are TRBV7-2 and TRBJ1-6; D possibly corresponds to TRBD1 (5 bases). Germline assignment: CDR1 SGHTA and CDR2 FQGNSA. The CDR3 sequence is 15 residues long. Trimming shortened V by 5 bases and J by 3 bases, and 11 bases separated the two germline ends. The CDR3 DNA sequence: TGTGCCAGCAGCGCGGGGGTGATCTATAATTCACCCCTCCACTTT. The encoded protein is CASSAGVIYNSPLHF.

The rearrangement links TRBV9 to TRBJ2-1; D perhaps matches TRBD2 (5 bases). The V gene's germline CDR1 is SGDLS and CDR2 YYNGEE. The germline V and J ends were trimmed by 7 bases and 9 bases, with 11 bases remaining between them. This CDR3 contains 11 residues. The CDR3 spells CASGSGSEQFF. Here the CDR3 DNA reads TGTGCCAGCGGGAGTGGGAGTGAGCAGTTCTTC.

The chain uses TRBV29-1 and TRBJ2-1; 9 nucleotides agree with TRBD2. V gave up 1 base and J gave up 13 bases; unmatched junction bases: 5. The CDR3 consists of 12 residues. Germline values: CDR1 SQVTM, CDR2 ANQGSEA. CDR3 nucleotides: TGCAGCGTTGAAGGGACTAGCGCCCCACAGTTCTTC. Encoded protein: CSVEGTSAPQFF.

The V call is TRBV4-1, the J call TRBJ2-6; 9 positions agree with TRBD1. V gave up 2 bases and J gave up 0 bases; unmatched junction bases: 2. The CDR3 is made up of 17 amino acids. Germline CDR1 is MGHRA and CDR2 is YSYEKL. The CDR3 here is CASSQTGGGSGANVLTF. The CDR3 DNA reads TGCGCCAGCAGCCAAACAGGGGGCGGCTCTGGGGCCAACGTCCTGACTTTC.

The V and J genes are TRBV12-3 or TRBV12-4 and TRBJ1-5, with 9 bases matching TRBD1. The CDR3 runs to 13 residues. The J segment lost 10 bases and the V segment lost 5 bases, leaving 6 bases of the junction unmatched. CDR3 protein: CASSGDREVPQHF. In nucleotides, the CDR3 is TGTGCCAGCAGTGGGGACAGGGAGGTACCCCAGCATTTT.

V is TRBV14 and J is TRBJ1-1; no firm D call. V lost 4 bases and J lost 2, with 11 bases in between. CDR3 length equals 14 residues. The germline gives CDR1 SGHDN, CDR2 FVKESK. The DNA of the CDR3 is TGTGCCAGCAGCCGACGACTGAGCAACACTGAAGCTTTCTTT. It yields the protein CASSRRLSNTEAFF.

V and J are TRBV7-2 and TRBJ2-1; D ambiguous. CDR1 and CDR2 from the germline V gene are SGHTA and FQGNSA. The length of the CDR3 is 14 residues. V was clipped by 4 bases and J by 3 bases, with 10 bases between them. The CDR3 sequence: CASSSDSFYNEQFF. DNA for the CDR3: TGTGCCAGCAGCTCCGACTCCTTCTACAATGAGCAGTTCTTC.

CDR3 coding DNA: TGTGCCAGCAATCCACCTCGAAGGCTCGGGGTGGCTAACTATGGCTACACCTTC. Translating it yields CASNPPRRLGVANYGYTF. The chain is built from TRBV28 and TRBJ1-2, with D unresolved. Trimming stripped 7 bases from V and 0 bases from J, with 24 bases between. The CDR3 is 18 amino acids. In germline, CDR1 is MDHEN, CDR2 SYDVKM.

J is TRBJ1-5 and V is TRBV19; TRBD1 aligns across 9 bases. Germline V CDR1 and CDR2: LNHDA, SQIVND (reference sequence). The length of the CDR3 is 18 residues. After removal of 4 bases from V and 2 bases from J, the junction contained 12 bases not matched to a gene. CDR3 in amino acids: CASSRSGTGSAGNQPQHF. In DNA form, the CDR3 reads TGTGCCAGTAGTAGATCCGGGACAGGGAGTGCAGGCAATCAGCCCCAGCATTTT.

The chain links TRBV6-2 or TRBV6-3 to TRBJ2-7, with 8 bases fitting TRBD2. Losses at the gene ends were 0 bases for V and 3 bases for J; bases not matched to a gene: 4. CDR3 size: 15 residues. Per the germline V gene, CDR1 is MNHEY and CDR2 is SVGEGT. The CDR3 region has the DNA TGTGCCAGCAGTTACTCAACTAGCGGAGGCTACGAGCAGTACTTC. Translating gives CASSYSTSGGYEQYF.

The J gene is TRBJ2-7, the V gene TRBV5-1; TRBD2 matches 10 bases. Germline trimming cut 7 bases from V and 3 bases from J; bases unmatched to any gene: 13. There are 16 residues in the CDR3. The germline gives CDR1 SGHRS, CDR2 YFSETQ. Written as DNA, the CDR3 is TGCGCCAGCGGTTCACCTAGCGGGAGTAGTTTCTACGAGCAGTACTTC. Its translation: CASGSPSGSSFYEQYF.

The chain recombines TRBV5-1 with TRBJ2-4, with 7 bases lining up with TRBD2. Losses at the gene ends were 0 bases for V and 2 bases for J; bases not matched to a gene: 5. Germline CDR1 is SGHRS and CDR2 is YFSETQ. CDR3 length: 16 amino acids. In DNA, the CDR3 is TGCGCCAGCAGCTTGGTTGGAGCGGGACCCAAAAACATTCAGTACTTC. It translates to CASSLVGAGPKNIQYF.

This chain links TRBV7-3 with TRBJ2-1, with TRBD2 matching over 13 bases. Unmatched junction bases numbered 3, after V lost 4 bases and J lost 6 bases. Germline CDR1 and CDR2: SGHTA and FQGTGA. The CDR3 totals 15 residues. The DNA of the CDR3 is TGTGCCAGCAGCTGGACTAGCGGGAGTATCAATGAGCAGTTCTTC. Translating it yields CASSWTSGSINEQFF.

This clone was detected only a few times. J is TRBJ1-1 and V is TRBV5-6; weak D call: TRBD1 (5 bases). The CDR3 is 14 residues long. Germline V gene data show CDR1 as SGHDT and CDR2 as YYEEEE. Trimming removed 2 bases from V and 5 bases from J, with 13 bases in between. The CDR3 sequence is CASSFGSGGTEAFF. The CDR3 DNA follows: TGTGCCAGCAGCTTTGGCAGCGGGGGGACTGAAGCTTTCTTT.